The clone carrying this TCR beta chain has ten or more counts. Time point here: newly diagnosed GD, antithyroid drugs for less than 3 months. Extracted PBMC RNA gave rise to the TCR library. This entry is derived from a study of regulatory T cells in long-lasting Graves disease. Sequencing libraries for TCR beta were prepared with iRepertoire HTBI primers and Arm-PCR of CDR3 regions. TCRdb re-called the multiplex PCR reads with MiXCR, one entry per CDR3 protein. The sample contains approximately 350,000 distinct CDR3 sequences, about 12% of which appear only once. Germline V gives CDR1 MNHEY, CDR2 SVGEGT. The CDR3 is made up of 14 amino acids. V was pared by 2 bases and J by 9 bases, with 14 bases between. A further study also used this sample, focusing on T cells in Graves' hyperthyroidism and ophthalmopathy. This second study says: By a 13 V-J model, ophthalmopathy was set apart from stable hyperthyroidism.

This chain uses TRBV6-2 or TRBV6-3 with TRBJ2-1; D tentatively fits TRBD1 or TRBD2 (6 bases each). The TCR comes from a woman aged 18 to 35 with Graves disease. The sequences come from peripheral blood mononuclear cells (PBMCs), collected at new diagnosis, from a patient treated with antithyroid drugs. CDR3 region: CASSYGAEGGEQFF. CDR3 sequence (DNA): TGTGCCAGCAGTTACGGGGCCGAGGGGGGTGAGCAGTTCTTC.